Listed here are 22 T cell receptor beta chains from one sample, sequenced in a study of vaccination and CD4 T cells after COVID-19. Cultured CD4+ T cell DNA was sequenced using the Oncomine TCR Beta short-read assay. Via MiXCR, TCRdb re-called the PCR reads, giving one row per CDR3 protein. Among about 12,000 distinct CDR3 sequences listed, around 64% were seen once. No antigen is known for these receptors. Described treatment: approximately 9-day PBMC culture with coronavirus spike peptide pools or control peptides (ViraFEST assay). Specimen: CD4+ T cells from blood, cultured in vitro, collected before SARS-CoV-2 vaccination. The receptors stem from a human donor who had recovered from COVID-19.

The rearrangement joins TRBV7-2 to TRBJ2-5, with D perhaps TRBD2 (6 bases). Trimming cost V 5 bases and J 5 bases, with 18 bases left between them. The germline gives CDR1 SGHTA, CDR2 FQGNSA. The CDR3 spans 15 residues. The DNA of the CDR3 is TGTGCCAGCAGCAGCCCCGGGCGGAGGGCGGAGACCCAGTACTTC. Its translation: CASSSPGRRAETQYF.

This sequence joins TRBV7-9 and TRBJ2-7; a possible D gene is TRBD2 (6 bases). The CDR3 has 12 amino acids. Germline loops: CDR1 SEHNR, CDR2 FQNEAQ (reference sequence). Trimming shortened V by 8 bases and J by 0 bases, and 8 bases separated the two germline ends. In DNA form, the CDR3 reads TGTGCCAGCGTAGCGGACTCCTACGAGCAGTACTTC. Residues: CASVADSYEQYF.

This clonotype has more than one count but fewer than ten. This chain joins TRBV7-3 and TRBJ2-5; D possibly uses TRBD1 or TRBD2 (5 bases each). V was shortened by 1 base and J by 2 bases, with 11 bases between the two germline ends. The germline CDR1 and CDR2 sequences are SGHTA and FQGTGA. The CDR3 runs to 15 residues. As DNA, the CDR3 is TGTGCCAGCAGCTTAAGAATTGGGGGACAAGAGACCCAGTACTTC. It specifies CASSLRIGGQETQYF.

The chain has TRBV10-3 and TRBJ2-2; D call uncertain. In germline, CDR1 is ENHRY, CDR2 SYGVKD. This CDR3 comprises 12 residues. Between the trimmed V and J ends, which lost 4 bases and 8 bases, there was a span of 8 bases. CDR3 sequence reads: CAISGMEGELFF. CDR3 coding DNA: TGTGCCATCAGTGGAATGGAAGGGGAGCTGTTTTTT.

The chain links TRBV20-1 to TRBJ2-2, with D perhaps matching TRBD2 (6 bases). Germline V gene data show CDR1 as DFQATT and CDR2 as SNEGSKA (reference sequence). Trimming cost V 2 bases and J 2 bases, with 12 bases left between them. The CDR3 extends over 15 amino acids. The CDR3 reads CSARSGDPNTGELFF. CDR3 nucleotides: TGCAGTGCTAGATCGGGAGACCCAAACACCGGGGAGCTGTTTTTT.

The chain uses TRBV5-1 and TRBJ1-6; TRBD1 matches 8 bases. The CDR3 sequence is 15 residues long. CDR1 is SGHRS and CDR2 is YFSETQ in the germline V gene. The V and J ends lost 3 bases and 6 bases, in that order; junction bases with no gene match: 5. In DNA, the CDR3 is TGCGCCAGCAGCTACCAGACAGGGGTTAATTCACCCCTCCACTTT. As protein: CASSYQTGVNSPLHF.

This rearrangement joins TRBV6-1 to TRBJ2-2; TRBD2 aligns across 8 bases. Trimming at V came to 5 bases and at J to 7 bases, leaving 12 bases not matched to a gene. The CDR3 runs to 16 residues. Germline V gene lookup returns CDR1 MNHNS and CDR2 SASEGT. In nucleotides, the CDR3 is TGTGCCAGCAGTATCTCCGGGGGGGGGCTCATCGGGGAGCTGTTTTTT. Translating gives CASSISGGGLIGELFF.

J is TRBJ2-6 and V is TRBV2; 10 nucleotides line up with TRBD2. The V segment lost 7 bases and the J segment 1 base; nucleotides outside the gene matches: 4. The CDR3 runs 16 residues. CDR1 SNHLY and CDR2 FYNNEI come from the germline V gene. The CDR3 coding sequence is TGTGCCAGCACCGCGGGACTAGCGTCTGGGGCCAACGTCCTGACTTTC. Amino acid sequence: CASTAGLASGANVLTF.

J is TRBJ2-1 and V is TRBV20-1, with 8 bases fitting TRBD2. Germline V gene lookup returns CDR1 DFQATT and CDR2 SNEGSKA (reference sequence). J was trimmed by 8 bases and V by 2 bases; bases with no gene match: 8. The CDR3 contains 14 residues. The CDR3 here is CSARTPGRAYEQFF. CDR3 coding DNA: TGCAGTGCTAGAACGCCCGGGAGGGCCTATGAGCAGTTCTTC.

The genes are TRBV6-1 and TRBJ2-3; 10 bases fit TRBD1. Per the germline V gene, CDR1 is MNHNS and CDR2 is SASEGT. With 6 bases clipped from V and 1 base from J, the junction kept 4 bases outside the gene matches. The CDR3 is 15 amino acids. The CDR3 reads CASSTGTGGTDTQYF. The CDR3, as DNA: TGTGCCAGCAGCACCGGGACAGGGGGCACAGATACGCAGTATTTT.

The chain combines TRBV7-6 with TRBJ2-5; either TRBD1 or TRBD2 may fit D (7 bases each). Germline loops: CDR1 SGHVS, CDR2 FNYEAQ. Trimming took off 0 bases at V and 2 bases at J, with 13 bases between the two ends. The CDR3 has 16 residues. Here the CDR3 reads CASSLAGGGLQETQYF. The CDR3 bases are TGTGCCAGCAGCTTAGCGGGAGGGGGCTTACAAGAGACCCAGTACTTC.

The CDR3 DNA sequence: TGCAGTGCCAGACAGGGGTCCGAAAAACTGTTTTTT. Residues: CSARQGSEKLFF. The chain employs TRBV20-1 and TRBJ1-4, with 8 bases matching TRBD1. Germline-derived CDR1 and CDR2 are DFQATT and SNEGSKA (reference sequence). The CDR3 extends over 12 amino acids. V gave up 6 bases and J gave up 8 bases; unmatched junction bases: 5.

The chain uses TRBV20-1 and TRBJ2-1; the match to TRBD2 covers 7 bases. The last part of the DNA fits TRBJ2-7 better; the J call may be wrong. CDR1 and CDR2 (germline): DFQATT, SNEGSKA (reference sequence). The CDR3 is 15 amino acids. The DNA of the CDR3 is TGCAGTGCTAGCGGGAGGATGGGACCGAGCTACGAGCAGTACTTC. It yields the protein CSASGRMGPSYEQYF.

The rearrangement uses TRBV24-1 and TRBJ1-5; D not resolved. V was cut by 3 bases and J by 3 bases, with 8 bases left in between. Germline values: CDR1 KGHDR, CDR2 SFDVKD. This CDR3 is 14 amino acids long. The CDR3 is CATSDIGNNQPQHF. For the CDR3, the DNA is TGTGCCACCAGTGATATCGGAAACAATCAGCCCCAGCATTTT.

CDR3 coding DNA: TGTGCCACCGACCGGACAGGGAATTCACCCCTCCACTTT. It translates to CATDRTGNSPLHF. The rearrangement joins TRBV2 to TRBJ1-6; 8 positions agree with TRBD1. Germline assignment: CDR1 SNHLY and CDR2 FYNNEI. V lost 10 bases to trimming and J lost 7 bases; unmatched junction nucleotides: 6. The CDR3 spans 13 residues.

This sequence joins TRBV7-3 and TRBJ2-2; D is unresolved. The ends were cut back, 5 bases at V and 1 base at J, with 11 bases in the middle. Germline CDR1 SGHTA, CDR2 FQGTGA. The CDR3 is made up of 15 amino acids. The DNA of the CDR3 is TGTGCCAGCAGCCTGGATCCGGTGAACACCGGGGAGCTGTTTTTT. Protein: CASSLDPVNTGELFF. The whole variable domain, filled in from reference TRBV7-3 and TRBJ2-2, reads GAGVSQTPSNKVTEKGKYVELRCDPISGHTALYWYRQSLGQGPEFLIYFQGTGAADDSGLPNDRFFAVRPEGSVSTLKIQRTERGDSAVYLCASSLDPVNTGELFFGEGSRLTVL.

As DNA, the CDR3 is TGTGCCAGCAGCTTACGGATAGATACGCAGTATTTT. Encoded protein: CASSLRIDTQYF. The gene calls are TRBV7-9 and TRBJ2-3; D call uncertain. Looked up from germline, CDR1 is SEHNR and CDR2 is FQNEAQ (reference sequence). This CDR3 region has 12 residues. With 2 bases removed from V and 5 bases from J, the gap between germline ends came to 5 bases. The full variable domain, rest sourced from reference TRBV7-9 and TRBJ2-3, is DTGVSQNPRHKITKRGQNVTFRCDPISEHNRLYWYRQTLGQGPEFLTYFQNEAQLEKSRLLSDRFSAERPKGSFSTLEIQRTEQGDSAMYLCASSLRIDTQYFGPGTRLTVL.

This chain links TRBV7-3 with TRBJ2-5; D remains unclear. The V and J ends lost 3 bases and 5 bases respectively, with 10 bases between them. This CDR3 spans 13 amino acids. The germline V gene encodes CDR1 SGHTA and CDR2 FQGTGA. CDR3 loop: CASSFTGDETQYF. The CDR3 nucleotides read TGTGCCAGCAGCTTTACTGGGGATGAGACCCAGTACTTC.

The chain uses TRBV29-1 and TRBJ1-1; D is uncertain. Per germline, CDR1 SQVTM and CDR2 ANQGSEA. Between the trimmed V and J ends, which lost 6 bases and 2 bases, there was a span of 7 bases. The CDR3 runs 11 residues. The chain's CDR3 is CSVASNTEAFF. The CDR3 bases are TGCAGCGTGGCTTCTAACACTGAAGCTTTCTTT.

In its sample, this clonotype was seen a few times. V gene TRBV20-1 combines with J gene TRBJ1-5; 10 nucleotides line up with TRBD1. Germline values: CDR1 DFQATT, CDR2 SNEGSKA (reference sequence). This CDR3 has 12 residues. The J segment lost 5 bases and the V segment lost 6 bases, leaving 1 base of the junction unmatched. The CDR3: CSAGTGDQPQHF. The CDR3 nucleotides read TGCAGTGCCGGGACAGGGGATCAGCCCCAGCATTTT.

This clonotype appeared a few times. The chain is built from TRBV7-2 and TRBJ2-1; tentative D call: TRBD1 (5 bases). V lost 4 bases to trimming and J lost 6 bases, with 10 bases between them. Germline V gene sequence: CDR1 SGHTA, CDR2 FQGNSA. The CDR3 has 13 residues. In nucleotides, the CDR3 is TGTGCCAGCAGCTGGGCCAGGGCCAATGAGCAGTTCTTC. It specifies CASSWARANEQFF.

J is TRBJ2-5 and V is TRBV12-3 or TRBV12-4; TRBD2 matches at 7 bases. The CDR3 runs to 15 residues. V dropped 3 bases and J dropped 5; count of bases not matched to a gene: 9. CDR3 nucleotides: TGTGCCAGCAGTTTCACGGGAGGAGGCGGGGAGACCCAGTACTTC. It codes for CASSFTGGGGETQYF.